This T cell receptor beta chain stems from a study of blood T cell repertoires in COVID-19. Study in general: Acute-phase and convalescent COVID-19 samples originated in the United States, Italy and Spain. The cDNA or gDNA used as material had been derived from T cells, B-cell-depleted T cells, or PBMCs.

V lost 6 bases and J lost 3; bases outside the gene matches: 4. CDR3 length equals 14 residues. Per germline, CDR1 LGHNT and CDR2 FRNRAP. Per the study methods: Using reference gene primer amplification, nucleated cell counts were estimated. This table comes from immunoSEQ multiplex PCR, and its TCRdb copy is limited to in-frame clones, with some not included. V and J calls and clone size follow that table, whereas D and trimming were derived from the DNA. The sample has roughly 60,000 clones, around four fifths seen once. In this sample, this clone turned up a few times. Sequencing was carried out using peripheral blood. The clonotype was recovered from a man older than 75 with acute or convalescent COVID-19. This chain connects TRBV12-5 to TRBJ1-3; 8 bases are shared with TRBD1. As DNA, the CDR3 is TGTGCTAGTGGGCAGGGGGCCTTTGGAAACACCATATATTTT. Its protein is CASGQGAFGNTIYF. Complete variable domain (other parts from reference TRBV12-5 and TRBJ1-3): DARVTQTPRHKVTEMGQEVTMRCQPILGHNTVFWYRQTMMQGLELLAYFRNRAPLDDSGMPKDRFSAEMPDATLATLKIQPSEPRDSAVYFCASGQGAFGNTIYFGEGSWLTVV.